The rows below give T cell receptor beta chains drawn from one sample of a study of cytomegalovirus exposure and HLA in healthy donors. The assay was immunoSEQ multiplex PCR, and TCRdb's table has in-frame clones only and misses some. Of approximately 140,000 clones in the sample, around nine tenths were seen once. Sample: PBMCs. The receptors stem from a man aged 18 to 29 in good health and CMV-seropositive. CDR3s include the opening cysteine and the closing phenylalanine or tryptophan. The D gene is left open where the match is weak. Rows may omit the clone size; those that give it use once, few, many or a size class.

d_call j_call clone_size v_call cdr3_aa cdr3_nt
TRBD1 TRBJ2-2 many TRBV6-4 CASSGTGGNTGELFF TGTGCCAGCAGTGGGACAGGGGGCAACACCGGGGAGCTGTTTTTT
TRBD1 TRBJ1-1 - TRBV4-2 CASSQEGRQGGNTEAFF TGTGCCAGCAGCCAAGAAGGGCGACAGGGCGGGAACACTGAAGCTTTCTTT
TRBD2 TRBJ2-1 - TRBV7-9 CASSLGTSGNNEQFF TGTGCCAGCAGCCTCGGGACTAGCGGTAACAATGAGCAGTTCTTC
- TRBJ1-1 - TRBV6-5 CASSYSQGYTEAFF TGTGCCAGCAGTTACTCTCAGGGCTACACTGAAGCTTTCTTT
- TRBJ2-5 - TRBV6-1 CASSEEVLRGETQYF TGTGCCAGCAGTGAAGAGGTCCTACGAGGAGAGACCCAGTACTTC
TRBD1 TRBJ2-7 - TRBV11-2 CASSLRRDRGAEQYF TGTGCCAGCAGCTTACGCCGGGACAGGGGAGCCGAGCAGTACTTC
TRBD1 TRBJ1-1 - TRBV11-2 CASSLEGQGTEAFF TGTGCCAGCAGCTTAGAAGGACAGGGCACTGAAGCTTTCTTT
TRBD2 TRBJ2-2 - TRBV27 CASSMTGTSPGELFF TGTGCCAGCAGTATGACCGGGACTAGCCCAGGGGAGCTGTTTTTT
- TRBJ2-2 - TRBV15 CATARVTRVTGELFF TGTGCCACCGCGCGAGTGACCAGGGTCACCGGGGAGCTGTTTTTT
- TRBJ2-7 - TRBV6-1 CASRPGSATYEQYF TGTGCCAGCAGGCCGGGATCGGCTACCTACGAGCAGTACTTC
TRBD1 TRBJ1-2 - TRBV13 CASSSGTANYGYTF TGTGCCAGCAGCTCCGGGACAGCTAACTATGGCTACACCTTC
TRBD1 TRBJ2-7 - TRBV5-6 CASGVPGQVNPYEQYF TGTGCCAGCGGCGTCCCGGGACAGGTCAACCCCTACGAGCAGTACTTC
- TRBJ2-3 once TRBV29-1 CTHAGATDTQYF TGCACCCATGCAGGTGCCACAGATACGCAGTATTTT
- TRBJ2-1 - TRBV5-6 CASNLLYSAGYNEQFF TGTGCCAGCAACCTTCTCTATAGCGCGGGCTACAATGAGCAGTTCTTC
- TRBJ1-4 - TRBV30 CAWTPAGGNEKLFF TGTGCCTGGACGCCGGCAGGAGGGAATGAAAAACTGTTTTTT
TRBD2 TRBJ2-3 - TRBV18 CASSSGGGPDTQYF TGTGCCAGCTCCAGCGGGGGGGGCCCGGATACGCAGTATTTT
- TRBJ1-1 - TRBV19 CASSTGNTEAFF TGTGCCAGTAGTACAGGGAACACTGAAGCTTTCTTT
TRBD1 TRBJ2-2 - TRBV29-1 CSGGGRRTGELFF TGCAGCGGAGGGGGCAGGAGGACCGGGGAGCTGTTTTTT
- TRBJ1-1 - TRBV19 CASSVQGNTEAFF TGTGCCAGTAGTGTACAGGGTAACACTGAAGCTTTCTTT
TRBD1 TRBJ1-1 - TRBV6-5 CASSFRTGKNTEAFF TGTGCCAGCAGTTTCAGGACAGGAAAGAACACTGAAGCTTTCTTT
- TRBJ2-7 - TRBV30 CAWRDSLSYEQYF TGTGCCTGGAGGGACAGCCTTTCCTACGAGCAGTACTTC
TRBD1 TRBJ1-5 - TRBV18 CASSQGQGGLGQPQHF TGTGCCAGCTCACAGGGACAGGGTGGATTGGGTCAGCCCCAGCATTTT
- TRBJ2-7 once TRBV27 CASSFRAFGGQQPYEQYF TGTGCCAGCAGTTTCCGGGCTTTTGGAGGCCAACAGCCCTACGAGCAGTACTTC
- TRBJ1-1 once TRBV29-1 CSATVIGGTEAFF TGCAGCGCGACGGTTATAGGGGGCACTGAAGCTTTCTTT
- TRBJ2-3 - TRBV10-2 CASRSTGGTDTQYF TGCGCCAGCAGAAGTACAGGAGGCACAGATACGCAGTATTTT
TRBD2 TRBJ2-3 - TRBV18 CASSPGAGHTDTQYF TGTGCCAGCTCACCAGGAGCGGGGCACACAGATACGCAGTATTTT
TRBD1 TRBJ1-1 - TRBV30 CAWSLTGTEAFF TGTGCCTGGAGCTTGACAGGGACTGAAGCTTTCTTT
TRBD2 TRBJ2-7 - TRBV4-1 CASSQVLRLAGTAVQYF TGCGCCAGCAGCCAAGTTTTGAGGCTAGCGGGTACCGCGGTGCAGTACTTC
- TRBJ2-2 - TRBV4-2 CASSARLLMGTGELFF TGTGCCAGCAGCGCCCGACTACTCATGGGGACCGGGGAGCTGTTTTTT
TRBD1 TRBJ2-7 - TRBV6-5 CASSYSGQGSYEQYF TGTGCCAGCAGTTACTCCGGACAGGGGTCGTACGAGCAGTACTTC
TRBD2 TRBJ2-3 few TRBV2 CASSTSGGATDTQYF TGTGCCAGCAGTACTAGCGGGGGGGCCACAGATACGCAGTATTTT
- TRBJ2-3 - TRBV7-8 CASSRSRLGAPDTQYF TGTGCCAGCAGCAGGTCCCGACTGGGGGCCCCAGATACGCAGTATTTT
TRBD1 TRBJ1-1 - TRBV6-6 CASRARGWNTEAFF TGTGCCAGCAGGGCCAGGGGGTGGAACACTGAAGCTTTCTTT
- TRBJ1-2 - TRBV19 CASSNKQGAIGYGYTF TGTGCCAGTAGCAACAAACAGGGCGCTATCGGCTATGGCTACACCTTC
TRBD1 TRBJ2-5 - TRBV5-1 CASYRGRGETQYF TGCGCCAGTTACAGGGGAAGGGGAGAGACCCAGTACTTC
TRBD1 TRBJ2-5 - TRBV12-5 CASGPRTGQETQYF TGTGCTAGTGGTCCTAGGACAGGCCAAGAGACCCAGTACTTC
- TRBJ2-5 - TRBV9 CASSPQSRRVEETQYF TGTGCCAGCAGCCCCCAAAGCAGGAGGGTGGAAGAGACCCAGTACTTC
TRBD2 TRBJ2-5 - TRBV18 CASSPLSGEETQYF TGTGCCAGCTCACCCCTTAGCGGGGAAGAGACCCAGTACTTC
- TRBJ1-5 - TRBV18 CASSLGGYSNQPQHF TGTGCCAGCTCCCTCGGGGGGTATAGCAATCAGCCCCAGCATTTT
- TRBJ1-2 - TRBV25-1 CASSELGGYGYTF TGTGCCAGCAGTGAATTAGGGGGCTATGGCTACACCTTC
- TRBJ2-4 - TRBV5-1 CASSPGSGENQYF TGCGCCAGCAGCCCAGGTTCGGGAGAGAATCAGTACTTC
- TRBJ2-3 - TRBV9 CASSAGSGTDTQYF TGTGCCAGCAGCGCAGGATCGGGCACAGATACGCAGTATTTT
- TRBJ2-5 - TRBV6-6 CASSYTGQETQYF TGTGCCAGCAGTTATACAGGGCAAGAGACCCAGTACTTC
- TRBJ2-3 - TRBV27 CASSPFAGAQGSDTQYF TGTGCCAGCAGCCCCTTCGCGGGGGCGCAGGGCTCGGATACGCAGTATTTT
TRBD1 TRBJ1-1 - TRBV5-6 CASSLRDRDLTEAFF TGTGCCAGCAGCTTAAGGGACAGGGACCTCACTGAAGCTTTCTTT
- TRBJ1-5 - TRBV5-1 CASSLAGTYNQPQHF TGCGCCAGCAGCTTGGCGGGAACTTACAATCAGCCCCAGCATTTT
TRBD1 TRBJ1-2 - TRBV7-9 CASSLVPLGQGYGYTF TGTGCCAGCAGCTTAGTTCCCCTTGGACAGGGCTATGGCTACACCTTC
TRBD1 TRBJ2-7 - TRBV29-1 CSVEGQKAYEQYF TGCAGCGTTGAGGGACAGAAAGCCTACGAGCAGTACTTC
TRBD1 TRBJ1-1 few TRBV11-3 CASSLEGTVTEAFF TGTGCCAGCAGCTTGGAAGGGACAGTCACTGAAGCTTTCTTT